This T cell receptor beta chain was sequenced in a study of blood T cells in healthy people across ages. Whole-study findings and limits: The authors considered diversity estimates from one million T cells to be underestimates.

Alongside a J-beta primer mix, a sample-barcoded 5' primer served in a second PCR lasting about 6 to 11 cycles. Every cDNA was tagged by a template-switch adaptor with 12 random nucleotides. TCRdb fed the 5' RACE reads into MiXCR, producing one record per CDR3 protein. Here the sample spans about 800,000 distinct CDR3 sequences, about 25% being singletons. Germline trimming cut 6 bases from V and 4 bases from J; bases unmatched to any gene: 14. This CDR3 is 19 amino acids long. As for this clonotype: Its specificity is not known.

Each sample used at least 6 million PBMCs. These data were also filed under a second study, of T cells of mothers and their children. From that study: Overlap in related mother-child pairs always slightly exceeded unrelated pairs, never significantly.

The sample comprised blood. The chain recombines TRBV12-3 or TRBV12-4 with TRBJ2-3; TRBD2 matches 15 bases. This TCR came from a boy aged 10-17 years in good health. The CDR3 bases are TGTGCCAGCAGATCACCCCGGAGGGGACTAGCGGGAGGAGCAGATACGCAGTATTTT. Residues: CASRSPRRGLAGGADTQYF.